The entry that follows covers one T cell receptor beta chain sequence. In the original workflow: Amplification with reference gene primers provided the estimates of nucleated cell counts. Method: immunoSEQ multiplex PCR; TCRdb's copy keeps in-frame clones and lacks some. That table gives V, J and clone size, and the DNA gave D and trimming. This repertoire shows some 160,000 clones, around 77% found once; its top ten account for about 6.5%. The data are from a study of blood T cell repertoires in COVID-19. For the study at large: In each case, the material was cDNA or gDNA derived from T cells, B-cell-depleted T cells, or PBMCs.

V dropped 5 bases and J dropped 4; count of bases not matched to a gene: 16. CDR1 is SEHNR, CDR2 FQNEAQ, per germline (reference sequence). The CDR3 length is 17 residues. This TCR derives from a man aged 65 to 79 with active or convalescent COVID-19. The specimen was peripheral blood. The chain employs TRBV7-9 and TRBJ2-7; 8 nucleotides align to TRBD2. The CDR3 region is CASSPWTSTRVRYEQYF. The CDR3 DNA sequence: TGTGCCAGCAGCCCTTGGACTAGCACAAGGGTTCGGTACGAGCAGTACTTC. The full variable domain, rest sourced from reference TRBV7-9 and TRBJ2-7, is DTGVSQNPRHKITKRGQNVTFRCDPISEHNRLYWYRQTLGQGPEFLTYFQNEAQLEKSRLLSDRFSAERPKGSFSTLEIQRTEQGDSAMYLCASSPWTSTRVRYEQYFGPGTRLTVT.